The clone carrying this TCR beta chain was seen only once. V shed 6 bases and J 4 bases; nucleotides not matched to a gene: 8. Germline lookup yields CDR1 MDHEN and CDR2 SYDVKM. The CDR3 is made up of 16 amino acids. These data come from a study of blood T cell repertoires in COVID-19. Generated by immunoSEQ multiplex PCR, the TCRdb table keeps only in-frame clones and is missing some. The sample has about 180,000 clones, roughly three quarters seen once; the top ten hold approximately 12%. The TCR sequence derives from an elderly woman with COVID-19, enrolled during active disease. The rearrangement joins TRBV28 to TRBJ2-2; 10 nucleotides agree with TRBD2. Sequencing used peripheral blood. The CDR3 DNA is TGTGCCAGCAGCTTAGTGGGACTAGCGTTCACCGGGGAGCTGTTTTTT. This gives the protein CASSLVGLAFTGELFF.